This T cell receptor (beta chain) was recorded in a study of CD8+ T cells in alopecia areata. The V gene lost 1 base and the J gene lost 4 bases, with 10 bases spanning the gap. CDR3 size: 13 residues. Germline-derived CDR1 and CDR2 are SQVTM and ANQGSEA. Sampling of alopecia areata patients yielded lesional scalp punch biopsies as well as peripheral blood. cDNA prepared by RNA extraction and subsequent reverse transcription served as the template for sequencing. TCRdb's table, derived via immunoSEQ multiplex PCR, lists solely in-frame clones and lacks some. Here the sample spans roughly 150,000 clones, about 50% being singletons.

The source is a human donor with alopecia areata. The rearrangement joins TRBV29-1 to TRBJ1-2, with TRBD1 as a possible D gene (6 bases). The sequencing here drew on CD8+ T cells sorted from blood, taken at week 0. CDR3 sequence (DNA): TGCAGCGTTGAAGCAGGACAGAGCTATGGCTACACCTTC. Protein product: CSVEAGQSYGYTF.